This T cell receptor (beta chain) was identified during a study of blood T cells in healthy people across ages (dated by TCRdb to the mid-2010s). In the study overall: In model experiments, template switching captured about one uniquely barcoded TCR beta cDNA molecule for every two T cells. Age-related changes in TCR beta repertoire diversity were measured in the study by deep sequencing normalized with unique cDNA molecular identifiers. The donors were split into four age groups: young (average roughly 15 years), middle-aged (over 35), aged (over 55) and long-lived (roughly 77). To avoid experimental bias, donors of different ages were randomly spread across the sequencing lanes. Two additional independent replicas of 1 million unique cDNA reads from the same blood draw were analyzed for two donors (one aged 18 to 30 and one aged 80 or older). Summary of the overall study and its limitations: Compared with the aged group, more naive CD4+ T cells, fewer expanded clones and increased TCR diversity were shown by the long-lived group, suggesting age selection. Total diversity estimates from one million sequenced T cells were considered lower bounds and underestimates. Because donor CMV infection status was unknown, age-related changes in expanded clonotypes were potentially confounded. Observed TCR beta diversity per million T cells fell roughly linearly with age, and a significant reduction was already apparent by age around 40. The percentage of naive T cells measured by flow cytometry correlated strongly with observed TCR beta diversity. Bulk unsorted PBMC profiling prevented conclusive comparison of naive and antigen-experienced compartments.

Systemically healthy Caucasian individuals from Russia, 39 in total and aged roughly 6 to 100 years, were included as donors. Each donor gave ten milliliters of peripheral blood, collected into EDTA-treated Vacutainer tubes. Ficoll-Paque density-gradient centrifugation was used to isolate PBMCs, with at least 6.5 million per sample. Trizol reagent was used to extract total RNA from the PBMCs, yielding at least 5 micrograms per sample. For every donor, an aliquot of PBMCs went through flow cytometry to measure the percentages of naive CD45RAhigh/CD27high T cells. From the cysteine through the phenylalanine, the CDR3 covers 13 amino acids. Of all the DNA, just the CDR3 is kept, 39 bases in frame from base 1. V and J are truncated by 4 bases and 2 bases respectively, leaving an intervening sequence of 7 bases. For this clonotype: Its antigen specificity is not known. Base-call qualities are not available, and no considerably larger clone is one nucleotide away.

The library was generated by 5' RACE. Sequencing took place on an Illumina HiSeq 2500. A second PCR of roughly 7 to 12 cycles was run with a J-beta primer mix and a sample-barcoded 5' primer. A unique molecular identifier was introduced onto each TCR beta cDNA molecule by a template-switch 5' adaptor carrying 12 random nucleotides. Each sample yielded at least 2.5 million CDR3-containing paired-end reads. First-strand cDNA synthesis was performed from all RNA using the Mint cDNA synthesis kit, with priming by a TRBC-specific oligonucleotide. All cDNA was treated with uracil-DNA glycosylase and then went through a first 18-cycle PCR with the universal primers M1SS and BC2_uni_R. In the paper's pipeline: Normalization of each sample was performed by random selection of 1 million high-quality reads, each carrying a distinct molecular identifier. Reads with shared molecular identifiers were discarded instead of being binned into consensus sequences. MiTCR, set to a Q25 quality threshold and the strictest error-elimination algorithm, was used for CDR3 identification, clonotype clustering and error correction. A nonparametric unseen species model with Euler transformation was used to estimate a lower bound on total TCR beta diversity. The public sequencing data were trimmed at Q25 with fastp and processed into clonotypes with MiXCR by TCRdb, which kept only in-frame beta chains. Rows are unified per CDR3 protein, each entry keeping the most common DNA and genes. These V and J calls rely on TCRdb rather than the paper's analysis. The sample has 660,000 or so distinct CDR3 sequences on record, approximately 50% of them singletons. More than 35% of the sample is taken by the ten largest.

The rearranged chain carries TRBV12-3 or TRBV12-4 and TRBJ2-3; TRBD2 is a possible D gene, resting on 6 matching bases. Material: blood. The origin of this receptor is a man in his sixties in good health. The CDR3: CASSWRVTDTQYF. The DNA is TGTGCCAGCAGTTGGAGGGTCACAGATACGCAGTATTTT.